The TCR beta chain under discussion was sequenced for a study of T cells expressing NK-cell markers. Study background: CD3+CD56+NKG2C+, CD3+CD56+NKG2C- and CD3+CD56-NKG2C+ T cells, once sorted, supplied the TCR beta repertoires. General study points: Researchers report these clonotypes also headed the CD3+CD56-NKG2C+ fraction in several donors.

UMI-tagged 5'RACE template switching yielded the TCR beta cDNA. TCRdb re-called the 5' RACE reads; every CDR3 protein appears as one record, without DNA. The data include about 180,000 distinct CDR3 sequences; the top ten clones carry approximately 17%. Worth noting for this clonotype: The antigen is undetermined.

This CDR3 is built from 13 residues. Germline-derived CDR1 and CDR2 are MDHEN and SYDVKM. The sequencing sample was made of blood T cells: a sorted CD56 or NKG2C T cell subset, CD4+ or CD8+ T cells, or bulk PBMC T cells (not recorded which). The clonotype originates from a woman between 18 and 70 years old in good health. The chain couples TRBV28 to TRBJ1-6. CDR3 in amino acids: CASSLREGSPLHF.